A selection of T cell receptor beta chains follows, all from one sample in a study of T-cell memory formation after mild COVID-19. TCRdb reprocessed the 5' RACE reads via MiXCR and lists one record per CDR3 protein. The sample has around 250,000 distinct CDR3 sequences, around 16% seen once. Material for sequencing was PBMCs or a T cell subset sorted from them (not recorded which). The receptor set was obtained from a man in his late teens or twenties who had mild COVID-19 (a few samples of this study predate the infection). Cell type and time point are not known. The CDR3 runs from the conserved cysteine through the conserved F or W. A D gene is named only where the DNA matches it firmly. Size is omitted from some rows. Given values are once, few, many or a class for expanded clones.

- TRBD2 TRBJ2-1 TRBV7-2 TGTGCCAGCAGCGATCACCCCGGGAGGAATGAGCAGTTCTTC CASSDHPGRNEQFF
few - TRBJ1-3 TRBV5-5 TGTGCCAGCACCTCGTCGGACAGAGGAAACACCATATATTTT CASTSSDRGNTIYF
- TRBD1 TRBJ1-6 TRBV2 TGTGCCAGCAGTGGCCCTCGGACAGGGCTTAATTCACCCCTCCACTTT CASSGPRTGLNSPLHF
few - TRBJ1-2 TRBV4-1 TGCGCCAGCAGCCAAGAACAAGGGAAAGGTTACACCTTC CASSQEQGKGYTF
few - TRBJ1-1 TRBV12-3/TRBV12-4 TGTGCCAGCACCCCGAGAGGGAGGGACACTGAAGCTTTCTTT CASTPRGRDTEAFF
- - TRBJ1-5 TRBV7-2 TGTGCCAGCAGCCCGAAGGGTCTGGTGGGCAATCAGCCCCAGCATTTT CASSPKGLVGNQPQHF
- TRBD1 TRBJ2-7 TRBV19 TGTGCCAGTAGTATAGGCCCGGGACAGTTCGACGAGCAGTACTTC CASSIGPGQFDEQYF
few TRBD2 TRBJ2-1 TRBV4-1 TGCGCCAGCAGCCGCCCTCGGGCTAGCGGGGGGGCCGTACCCAATGAGCAGTTCTTC CASSRPRASGGAVPNEQFF
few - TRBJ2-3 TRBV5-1 TGCGCCAGCAGCTGGTGGGGCCGCACAGATACGCAGTATTTT CASSWWGRTDTQYF
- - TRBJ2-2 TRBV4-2 TGTGCCAGCAGCCAAGAGGGTGCGCGGGGGAACACCGGGGAGCTGTTTTTT CASSQEGARGNTGELFF
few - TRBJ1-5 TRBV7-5 - CISVPEAQRTDSNQPQHF
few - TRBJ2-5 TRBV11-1 TGTGCCAGCAGCTTAGCCCTAGGGTACGAGACCCAGTACTTC CASSLALGYETQYF
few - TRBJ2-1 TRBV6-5 TGTGCCAGCAGTCGTGAGACTAGGTCTTGGGACAATGAGCAGTTCTTC CASSRETRSWDNEQFF
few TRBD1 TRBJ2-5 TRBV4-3 TGCGCCAGCAGCCAGACAGGGGTCCGGGAGACCCAGTACTTC CASSQTGVRETQYF
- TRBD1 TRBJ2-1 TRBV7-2 TGTGCCAGCAACCGGGACAGGATCTACAATGAGCAGTTCTTC CASNRDRIYNEQFF
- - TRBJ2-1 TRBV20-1 TGCAGTGCTAGTGGGGGCGGGAGCTACAATGAGCAGTTCTTC CSASGGGSYNEQFF
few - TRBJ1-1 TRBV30 TGTGCCTGGAGTCAGGCCACTGAAGCTTTCTTT CAWSQATEAFF
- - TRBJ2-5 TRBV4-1 TGCGCCAGCAGCCATGAAGGGGTCGTGGTAGAGACCCAGTACTTC CASSHEGVVVETQYF
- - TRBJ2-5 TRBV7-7 TGTGCTAGCACGAACTCCGGCACCCAGTACTTC CASTNSGTQYF
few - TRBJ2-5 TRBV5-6 TGTGCCAGCAGCTTGTTAGGGCAGTCGGAGACCCAGTACTTC CASSLLGQSETQYF
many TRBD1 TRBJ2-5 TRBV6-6 TGTGCCAGCAGTCCCACAGGGGGTGAGACCCAGTACTTC CASSPTGGETQYF
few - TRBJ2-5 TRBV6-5 TGTGCCAGCAGTTACTCGAGAAAGGAAGAGACCCAGTACTTC CASSYSRKEETQYF
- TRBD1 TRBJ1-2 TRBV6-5 TGTGCCAGCAGATACACCGGGACAGCAAGCAACTATGGCTACACCTTC CASRYTGTASNYGYTF
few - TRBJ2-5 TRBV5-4 TGTGCCAGCAGGTCGTGGTCACAAGAGACCCAGTACTTC CASRSWSQETQYF
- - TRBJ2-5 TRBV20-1 TGCAGTGCCCGCCCCAGCCAAGAGACCCAGTACTTC CSARPSQETQYF
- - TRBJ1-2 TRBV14 TGTGCCAGCAGCTCAACGGCTATTCAGCCCTATGGCTACACCTTC CASSSTAIQPYGYTF
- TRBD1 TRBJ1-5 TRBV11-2 TGTGCCAGCAGCCCCCGAACAGGGACAGGGAATCAGCCCCAGCATTTT CASSPRTGTGNQPQHF
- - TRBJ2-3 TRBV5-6 TGTGCCAGCAGCTGGGGCGAGATAGGGACAGATACGCAGTATTTT CASSWGEIGTDTQYF
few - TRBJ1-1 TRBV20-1 TGCAGTGCTAGAGATAATTTCTTT CSARDNFF
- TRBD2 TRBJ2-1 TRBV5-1 TGCGCCAGCAGCCCCCGACTAGCGGGGTGGCGTGAGCAGTTCTTC CASSPRLAGWREQFF
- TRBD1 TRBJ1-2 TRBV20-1 TGCAGTGCTGGCGGGATCAGGGGGACCTATGGCTACACCTTC CSAGGIRGTYGYTF
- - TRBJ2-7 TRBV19 TGTGCCAGTAGTGAAGACCGTCGGGGGCAGTACTTC CASSEDRRGQYF
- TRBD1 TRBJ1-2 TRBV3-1 TGTGCCAGCAGCCGGGAGGACAGGGATAACGGCTACACCTTC CASSREDRDNGYTF
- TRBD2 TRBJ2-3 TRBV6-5 TGTGCCAGCAGTTCCCCTAGCGGGGGGGCATCAGATACGCAGTATTTT CASSSPSGGASDTQYF
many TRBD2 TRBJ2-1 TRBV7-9 TGTGCCAGCAGCTTAGCGTGGCGGGGGGCTTCTGGGAATGAGCAGTTCTTC CASSLAWRGASGNEQFF
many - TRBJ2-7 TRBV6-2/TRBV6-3 TGTGCCAGCAGTCCCGCGTACGAGCAGTACTTC CASSPAYEQYF